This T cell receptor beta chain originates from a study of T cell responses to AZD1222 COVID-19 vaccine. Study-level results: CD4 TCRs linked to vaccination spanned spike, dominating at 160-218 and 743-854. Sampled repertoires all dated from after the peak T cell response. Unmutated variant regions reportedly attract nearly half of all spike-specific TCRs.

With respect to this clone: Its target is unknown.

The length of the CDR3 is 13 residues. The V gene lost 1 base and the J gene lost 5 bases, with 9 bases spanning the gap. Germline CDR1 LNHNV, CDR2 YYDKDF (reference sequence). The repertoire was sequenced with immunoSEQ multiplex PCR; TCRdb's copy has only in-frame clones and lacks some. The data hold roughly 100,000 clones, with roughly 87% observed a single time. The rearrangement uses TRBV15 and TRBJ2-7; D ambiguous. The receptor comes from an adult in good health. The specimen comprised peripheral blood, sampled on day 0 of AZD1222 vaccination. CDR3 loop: CATSRAETNEQYF. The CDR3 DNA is TGTGCCACCAGCAGAGCAGAAACTAACGAGCAGTACTTC.